This TCR beta chain was recorded in a study of CD4 T cells in relation to SARS-CoV-2 and coronaviruses. Trimming left V 4 bases short and J 9 bases short, with 13 bases between. The CDR3 loop spans 13 amino acids. The V gene's germline CDR1 is SGHVS and CDR2 FQNEAQ. Profiled with immunoSEQ multiplex PCR; TCRdb holds only in-frame clones, not every one. The sample includes tens of thousands of clones, around 68% of them seen just once. Before the COVID-19 pandemic, during about 2010-2018, CD4+ T cells were taken from unexposed donors. Isolation of CD4+ T cells took place after 10 days in culture. Of note for this clone: What it binds is not known.

J is TRBJ2-1 and V is TRBV7-8; possible D gene TRBD2, 6 bases. The sequenced sample consisted of CD4+ T cells from PBMCs, cultured in vitro. The clonotype was recovered from a human donor in good health. The CDR3 loop reads CASSWGLLIEQFF. CDR3 nucleotide sequence: TGTGCCAGCAGCTGGGGACTTCTGATTGAGCAGTTCTTC.